This T cell receptor beta chain was observed in a study of technical replicates of blood from a few donors (TCRdb year 2017). As regards this clone: Its antigen is still unknown. No base-level quality is on record; no much larger clone is a single base apart.

Receptor libraries were prepared by the immunoSEQ multiplex PCR assay. Imported from immuneACCESS, the table was reduced by TCRdb to in-frame sequences with V and J called. These copies leave out some clones; in studies compared against another copy, an unresolved V gene accounts for under half, and the cause of the remainder is not known. Present in this sample are tens of thousands of clones, approximately 86% of which were seen just once. Of the sample, about 5.1% falls within the top ten clones. V loses 0 bases of germline sequence and J loses 2 bases, and the interval between the two ends is 12 bases. The CDR3 has 16 amino acids, counting the end cysteine and phenylalanine. Kept here is only the CDR3 DNA, which spans 48 bases and is read in frame from base 1. CDR1 SGDLS and CDR2 YYNGEE were looked up in the germline V gene.

Sequencing input: PBMCs. The chain is made from TRBV9 and TRBJ2-1; TRBD2 might be the D gene, on 5 matching bases. This TCR was recovered from a human donor in good health. Some clones in this sample may be carry-over from other donors' samples. The DNA sequence follows: TGTGCCAGCAGCGTAGCCGAGGGAGCCCCCTACAATGAGCAGTTCTTC. Translation gives CASSVAEGAPYNEQFF. Supplemented by the reference TRBV9 and TRBJ2-1 proteins around the CDR3, the complete variable domain is DSGVTQTPKHLITATGQRVTLRCSPRSGDLSVYWYQQSLDQGLQFLIQYYNGEERAKGNILERFSAQQFPDLHSELNLSSLELGDSALYFCASSVAEGAPYNEQFFGPGTRLTVL.